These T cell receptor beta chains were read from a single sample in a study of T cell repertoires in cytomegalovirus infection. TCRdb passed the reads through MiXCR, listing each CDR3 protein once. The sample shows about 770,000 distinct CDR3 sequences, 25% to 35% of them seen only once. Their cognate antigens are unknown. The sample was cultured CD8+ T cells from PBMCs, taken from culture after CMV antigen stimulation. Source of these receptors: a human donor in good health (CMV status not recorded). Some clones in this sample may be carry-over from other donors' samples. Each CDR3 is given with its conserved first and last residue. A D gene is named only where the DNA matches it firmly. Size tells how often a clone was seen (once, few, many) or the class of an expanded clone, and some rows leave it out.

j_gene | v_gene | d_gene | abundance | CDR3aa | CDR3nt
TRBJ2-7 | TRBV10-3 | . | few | CAIRESGLSYEQYF | TGTGCCATCAGGGAATCGGGGCTCTCCTACGAGCAGTACTTC
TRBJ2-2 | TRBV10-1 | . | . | CASSEIPQAGELFF | TGCGCCAGCAGTGAAATCCCCCAGGCCGGGGAGCTGTTTTTT
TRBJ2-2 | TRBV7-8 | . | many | CASSWTDYTGELFF | TGTGCCAGCAGCTGGACAGACTACACCGGGGAGCTGTTTTTT
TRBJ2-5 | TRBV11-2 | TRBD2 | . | CASSSPSGGGETQYF | TGTGCCAGCAGCTCACCAAGCGGGGGGGGAGAGACCCAGTACTTC
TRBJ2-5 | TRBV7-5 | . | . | CIHRGEETQYF | TGTATCCATAGGGGCGAAGAGACCCAGTACTTC
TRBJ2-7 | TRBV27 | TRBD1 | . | CASSPWTGMAYEQYF | TGTGCCAGCAGTCCATGGACAGGGATGGCCTACGAGCAGTACTTC
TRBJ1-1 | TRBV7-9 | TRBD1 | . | CASSLPGGRAEAFF | TGTGCCAGCAGCCTACCAGGGGGCAGGGCTGAAGCTTTCTTT
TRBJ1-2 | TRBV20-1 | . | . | CSAWVPVYGYTF | TGCAGTGCCTGGGTGCCGGTCTATGGCTACACCTTC
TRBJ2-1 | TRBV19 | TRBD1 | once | CASSRPGQGSNEQFF | TGTGCCAGTAGTAGGCCGGGACAGGGATCCAATGAGCAGTTCTTC
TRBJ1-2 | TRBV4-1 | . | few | CASSQAIGIYTF | TGCGCCAGCAGCCAAGCCATCGGGATCTACACCTTC
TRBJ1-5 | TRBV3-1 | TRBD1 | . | CASSQWTGGDQPQHF | TGTGCCAGCAGCCAGTGGACAGGGGGGGATCAGCCCCAGCATTTT
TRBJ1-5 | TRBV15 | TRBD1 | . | CATSRADRPFSNQPQHF | TGTGCCACCAGCAGAGCGGACAGGCCCTTTAGCAATCAGCCCCAGCATTTT
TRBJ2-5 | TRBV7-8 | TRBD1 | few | CASSIYQGAQETQYF | TGTGCCAGCAGCATATACCAGGGGGCCCAAGAGACCCAGTACTTC
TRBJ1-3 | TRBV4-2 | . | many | CASSQVAPGNTIYF | TGTGCCAGCAGCCAAGTCGCTCCTGGAAACACCATATATTTT
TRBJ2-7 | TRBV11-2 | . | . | CASSTWTHSSYEQYF | TGTGCCAGCAGCACTTGGACGCATAGCTCCTACGAGCAGTACTTC
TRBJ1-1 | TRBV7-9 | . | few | CASSLVSRSRAAFF | TGTGCCAGCAGCTTAGTTAGTCGGAGCCGGGCAGCTTTCTTT
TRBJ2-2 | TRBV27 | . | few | CASSFSEANTGELFF | TGTGCCAGCAGTTTTTCGGAGGCGAACACCGGGGAGCTGTTTTTT
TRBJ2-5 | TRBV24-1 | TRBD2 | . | CATSEAGTQETQYF | TGTGCCACCAGTGAAGCGGGGACCCAAGAGACCCAGTACTTC
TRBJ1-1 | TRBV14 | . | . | CASSVRAGTEAFF | TGTGCCAGCAGCGTGAGGGCCGGGACTGAAGCTTTCTTT
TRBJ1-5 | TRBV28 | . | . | CASTWGSRYQPQHF | TGTGCCAGCACCTGGGGTTCCCGGTATCAGCCCCAGCATTTT
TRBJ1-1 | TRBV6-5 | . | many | CASSYSDSYTEAFF | TGTGCCAGCAGTTACTCGGACAGTTACACCGAAGCTTTCTTT
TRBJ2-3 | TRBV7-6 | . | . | CASGLPLLDTQYF | TGTGCCAGCGGACTCCCCCTTTTGGATACGCAGTATTTT
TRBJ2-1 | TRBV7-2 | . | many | CASSLRSSYNEQFF | TGTGCCAGCAGCTTACGGAGCTCCTACAATGAGCAGTTCTTC
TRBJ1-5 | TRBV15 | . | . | CATSSAGTGNQPQHF | TGTGCCACCAGCAGCGCAGGGACGGGCAATCAGCCCCAGCATTTT
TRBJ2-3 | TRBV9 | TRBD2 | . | CASSILAGYSTDTQYF | TGTGCCAGCAGCATCTTAGCGGGGTATAGCACAGATACGCAGTATTTT
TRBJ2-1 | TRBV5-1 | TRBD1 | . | CASSFRDRGREQFF | TGCGCCAGCAGCTTCCGGGACAGGGGGCGTGAGCAGTTCTTC
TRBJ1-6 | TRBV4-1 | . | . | CASSQGGYRALLRPLHF | TGTGCCAGCAGCCAAGGAGGTTACAGGGCCCTCCTGAGACCCCTCCACTTT
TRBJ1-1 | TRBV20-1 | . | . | CSARDRGTLQFLKGAFF | TGCAGTGCTAGAGATCGCGGGACACTCCAATTCCTAAAGGGAGCTTTCTTT
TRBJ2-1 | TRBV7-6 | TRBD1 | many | CASSPRTGGYYNEQFF | TGTGCCAGCAGCCCAAGGACAGGGGGCTATTACAATGAGCAGTTCTTC
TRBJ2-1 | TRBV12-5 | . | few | CASGFWTDSSYNEQFF | TGTGCTAGTGGTTTTTGGACGGACAGCTCCTACAATGAGCAGTTCTTC
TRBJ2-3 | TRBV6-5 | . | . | CATFGGASTDTQYF | TGTGCCACCTTCGGAGGGGCTTCCACAGATACGCAGTATTTT
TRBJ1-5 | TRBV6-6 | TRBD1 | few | CASSYTLDRGNQPQHF | TGTGCCAGCAGTTACACCCTGGACAGGGGCAATCAGCCCCAGCATTTT
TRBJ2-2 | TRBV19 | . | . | CASSIGWNTGELFF | TGTGCCAGTAGTATAGGTTGGAACACCGGGGAGCTGTTTTTT
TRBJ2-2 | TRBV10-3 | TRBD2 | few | CAIGRDTGELFF | TGTGCCATCGGGAGGGACACCGGGGAGCTGTTTTTT
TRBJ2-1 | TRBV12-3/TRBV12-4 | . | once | CASSLLSYSEQFF | TGTGCCAGCAGTTTATTATCCTACAGTGAGCAGTTCTTC
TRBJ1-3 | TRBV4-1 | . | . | CASSRGFSGNTIYF | TGCGCCAGCAGCCGAGGGTTTTCTGGAAACACCATATATTTT
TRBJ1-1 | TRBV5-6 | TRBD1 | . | CASSVTGGGNTEAFF | TGTGCCAGCAGCGTGACAGGGGGTGGGAACACTGAAGCTTTCTTT
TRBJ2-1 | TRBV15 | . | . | CATSRAGETYNEQFF | TGTGCCACCAGCAGAGCCGGGGAAACCTACAATGAGCAGTTCTTC
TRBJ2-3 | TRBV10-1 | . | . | CASSWSRETSDTQYF | TGCGCCAGCAGTTGGTCCAGGGAGACTTCCGATACGCAGTATTTT
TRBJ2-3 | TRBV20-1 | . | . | CSARNAGAGSDTQYF | TGCAGTGCTAGGAATGCGGGGGCCGGATCCGATACGCAGTATTTT
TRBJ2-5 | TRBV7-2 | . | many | CASSLSERDAETQYF | TGTGCCAGCAGCCTCTCGGAAAGGGATGCGGAGACCCAGTACTTC
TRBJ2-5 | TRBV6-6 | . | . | CASSFSRTGETQYF | TGTGCCAGCAGTTTTTCCCGAACCGGGGAGACCCAGTACTTC
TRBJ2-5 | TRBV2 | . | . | CAIEQRVGETQYF | TGTGCCATCGAGCAGAGGGTCGGCGAGACCCAGTACTTC
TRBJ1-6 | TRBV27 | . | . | CASRQGMGSPLHF | TGTGCCAGCAGGCAGGGAATGGGTTCACCCCTCCACTTT
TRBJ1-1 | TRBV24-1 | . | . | CATSDGGTNDAEAFF | TGTGCCACCAGTGATGGAGGGACGAACGACGCTGAAGCTTTCTTT
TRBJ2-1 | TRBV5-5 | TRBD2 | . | CASSLELAGVWNEQFF | TGTGCCAGCAGCTTGGAACTAGCGGGGGTATGGAATGAGCAGTTCTTC
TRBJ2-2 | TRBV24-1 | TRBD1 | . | CATSDLRKGGPNTGELFF | TGTGCCACCAGTGATTTACGTAAAGGGGGCCCGAACACCGGGGAGCTGTTTTTT
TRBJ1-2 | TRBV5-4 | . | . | CASSSSGPGYTF | TGTGCCAGCAGCTCCTCGGGGCCCGGCTACACCTTC
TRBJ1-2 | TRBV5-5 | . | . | CASSLDIENYGYTF | TGTGCCAGCAGCTTGGATATAGAGAACTATGGCTACACCTTC
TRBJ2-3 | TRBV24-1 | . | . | CATSDGRNLTDTQYF | TGTGCCACCAGTGATGGCAGAAATCTCACAGATACGCAGTATTTT